The 25 T cell receptor beta chains below all came from one sample that was sequenced in a study of blood T cell repertoires in COVID-19. TCRdb keeps only in-frame clones here, not all; method: immunoSEQ multiplex PCR. The sample shows roughly 180,000 clones, 83% of them seen only once. Sequenced material: PBMCs or T cells enriched from blood (not recorded which). The receptors were sampled from a woman aged 50 to 60 in a cohort exposed to, infected with or recovered from COVID-19 (not recorded which).

The genes are TRBV5-6 and TRBJ1-5; D gene uncertain. The germline CDR1 and CDR2 sequences are SGHDT and YYEEEE. V shed 1 base and J shed 11 bases, with 10 bases lying between them. This CDR3 is 12 amino acids long. The CDR3 sequence: CASSLSRGTQHF. CDR3 DNA: TGTGCCAGCAGCTTGTCTCGGGGAACCCAGCATTTT.

The rearrangement joins TRBV19 to TRBJ2-5; maybe TRBD1 (6 bases). With 0 bases removed from V and 0 bases from J, the gap between germline ends came to 8 bases. Germline V gene lookup returns CDR1 LNHDA and CDR2 SQIVND (reference sequence). The CDR3 covers 15 residues. DNA of the CDR3: TGTGCCAGTAGTATAGATCGGACAGACCAAGAGACCCAGTACTTC. Translating gives CASSIDRTDQETQYF.

The rearrangement uses TRBV7-9 and TRBJ2-1, with 10 bases matching TRBD2. The CDR3 covers 15 residues. With V trimmed by 1 base and J by 9 bases, 6 bases remained unmatched. Germline V gene lookup returns CDR1 SEHNR and CDR2 FQNEAQ (reference sequence). The DNA of the CDR3 is TGTGCCAGCAGCTTAGGGCTAGCGGGAGCCTCTGAGCAGTTCTTC. As protein: CASSLGLAGASEQFF.

The rearrangement uses TRBV28 and TRBJ2-7; the match to TRBD1 covers 8 bases. The germline V gene has CDR1 MDHEN and CDR2 SYDVKM. The CDR3 consists of 11 residues. V lost 8 bases to trimming and J lost 8 bases; unmatched junction nucleotides: 5. The CDR3 loop reads CASATGAQQYF. CDR3 DNA: TGTGCCAGCGCGACAGGGGCCCAGCAGTACTTC.

The chain carries TRBV6-5 and TRBJ2-7; TRBD2 aligns across 13 bases. Germline V gene sequence: CDR1 MNHEY, CDR2 SVGAGI. The trim removed 6 bases at V and 4 bases at J, leaving 6 bases unmatched. The CDR3 loop spans 15 amino acids. This CDR3 reads CASRQGTSGKYEQYF. CDR3 DNA sequence: TGTGCCAGCAGACAAGGGACTAGCGGGAAGTACGAGCAGTACTTC.

The CDR3 nucleotides are TGTGCCAGCAGCATGGGCCTGATGAACTATGGCTACACCTTC. Protein: CASSMGLMNYGYTF. The V gene is TRBV7-2, the J gene TRBJ1-2; D is undetermined. This CDR3 comprises 14 residues. The V end lost 5 bases, the J end lost 2 bases, and 12 bases lay between the germline ends. The V gene's germline CDR1 is SGHTA and CDR2 FQGNSA. The variable domain in full, completed from reference TRBV7-2 and TRBJ1-2, reads GAGVSQSPSNKVTEKGKDVELRCDPISGHTALYWYRQSLGQGLEFLIYFQGNSAPDKSGLPSDRFSAERTGGSVSTLTIQRTQQEDSAVYLCASSMGLMNYGYTFGSGTRLTVV.

The rearrangement joins TRBV28 to TRBJ1-2; D perhaps matches TRBD1 (6 bases). This CDR3 is built from 12 residues. The ends were cut back, 6 bases at V and 13 bases at J, with 18 bases in the middle. Looked up from germline, CDR1 is MDHEN and CDR2 is SYDVKM. The CDR3 is CASSQRAGAITF. The CDR3 region has the DNA TGTGCCAGCAGCCAGCGGGCGGGGGCTATCACCTTC.

The chain is built from TRBV19 and TRBJ2-7; 8 bases match TRBD1. The CDR3 consists of 16 residues. Trimming at V came to 5 bases and at J to 9 bases, leaving 18 bases not matched to a gene. Germline-derived CDR1 and CDR2 are LNHDA and SQIVND (reference sequence). DNA for the CDR3: TGTGCCAGTAGTCTGGGGGGCGACAGGGGAAGTAAGGCGCAGTACTTC. It encodes CASSLGGDRGSKAQYF.

V and J are TRBV5-4 and TRBJ2-5; a weak D match, TRBD2 (6 bases). V shed 1 base and J shed 2 bases, with 9 bases lying between them. The CDR3 spans 14 residues. Looked up from germline, CDR1 is SGHNT and CDR2 is YYREEE (reference sequence). In DNA form, the CDR3 reads TGTGCCAGCAGCTTGTTCCGGGAGCAAGAGACCCAGTACTTC. Residues: CASSLFREQETQYF.

This clone was picked up one time. The genes are TRBV7-9 and TRBJ2-3; D may be TRBD2 (6 bases). V lost 3 bases, J lost 0 bases, and 10 bases lay in between. The length of the CDR3 is 15 residues. Germline loops: CDR1 SEHNR, CDR2 FQNEAQ (reference sequence). For the CDR3, the DNA is TGTGCCAGCAGCTTGGAGGGGACTAGCACAGATACGCAGTATTTT. It yields the protein CASSLEGTSTDTQYF.

In DNA, the CDR3 is TGTGCCAGCCGCGTATATAGAGGACAGGGAAAAGATAATTCACCCCTCCACTTT. As protein: CASRVYRGQGKDNSPLHF. The rearrangement uses TRBV5-4 and TRBJ1-6; TRBD1 matches at 8 bases. The V gene's germline CDR1 is SGHNT and CDR2 YYREEE (reference sequence). This CDR3 is built from 18 residues. V shed 7 bases, J shed 5 bases, and the junction held 17 bases outside the gene matches. The variable domain in full, with the rest retrieved from reference TRBV5-4 and TRBJ1-6, is ETGVTQSPTHLIKTRGQQVTLRCSSQSGHNTVSWYQQALGQGPQFIFQYYREEENGRGNFPPRFSGLQFPNYSSELNVNALELDDSALYLCASRVYRGQGKDNSPLHFGNGTRLTVT.

The rearrangement uses TRBV27 and TRBJ1-6; possible D gene TRBD1, 5 bases. The V and J ends lost 1 base and 5 bases respectively, with 18 bases between them. This CDR3 is built from 18 residues. CDR1 is MNHEY and CDR2 is SMNVEV in the germline V gene (reference sequence). CDR3 residues: CASSLLFGGARDNSPLHF. CDR3 nucleotides: TGTGCCAGCAGTTTATTATTCGGGGGAGCCAGGGATAATTCACCCCTCCACTTT.

This rearrangement joins TRBV6-6 to TRBJ2-2, with 7 positions matching TRBD2. CDR1 and CDR2 from the germline V gene are MNHNY and SVGAGI (reference sequence). The CDR3 is 15 amino acids. V lost 3 bases, J lost 8 bases, and 9 bases stayed unmatched. The CDR3 nucleotides read TGTGCCAGCAGTTATACTGGCGGGGGATCAGGGGAGCTGTTTTTT. Residues: CASSYTGGGSGELFF.

This clone has a single count. This chain uses TRBV29-1 with TRBJ2-2, with 8 bases matching TRBD1. V shed 6 bases, J shed 1 base, and the junction held 10 bases outside the gene matches. Germline V lookup: CDR1 SQVTM, CDR2 ANQGSEA. The CDR3 totals 16 residues. The CDR3 DNA is TGCAGCGTCATGGGATTGACAGGGGAGAACACCGGGGAGCTGTTTTTT. Translation: CSVMGLTGENTGELFF.

This clone was counted once. The chain has TRBV9 and TRBJ2-3; D ambiguous. Trimming left V 1 base short and J 0 bases short, with 6 bases between. The CDR3 runs 14 residues. Germline CDR1 reads SGDLS; CDR2 reads YYNGEE. The CDR3 is CASSVQASTDTQYF. The CDR3, as DNA: TGTGCCAGCAGCGTACAGGCGAGCACAGATACGCAGTATTTT.

The V and J genes are TRBV9 and TRBJ2-1; perhaps TRBD1 as D (5 bases). Germline V gene lookup returns CDR1 SGDLS and CDR2 YYNGEE. V shed 0 bases and J shed 12 bases, with 10 bases lying between them. This CDR3 has 12 amino acids. The CDR3 sequence: CASSVDGRAQFF. CDR3 sequence (DNA): TGTGCCAGCAGCGTAGATGGCAGGGCGCAGTTCTTC.

The chain couples TRBV21-1 to TRBJ2-3; no check of the table's D call, TRBD2, against the DNA was made. TRBV21-1 is tagged as a pseudogene. This CDR3 has 16 amino acids. This CDR3 reads CASSNRASGRGDTQYF. In DNA form, the CDR3 reads TGTGCCAGCAGCAATCGGGCTAGCGGGAGGGGAGATACGCAGTATTTT.

The rearrangement joins TRBV4-2 to TRBJ2-1; D is possibly TRBD2 (6 bases). This CDR3 region has 16 residues. The V end was cut by 5 bases, the J end by 0 bases, with 14 bases between. CDR1 LGHNA and CDR2 YNFKEQ come from the germline V gene. The CDR3 bases are TGTGCCAGCAGCAACGGGGGTACTCGCTCCTACAATGAGCAGTTCTTC. It specifies CASSNGGTRSYNEQFF.

The CDR3 sequence is CATSRMTGGFGNEQYF. CDR3 nucleotides: TGTGCCACCAGCAGAATGACAGGGGGGTTTGGGAACGAGCAGTACTTC. The rearrangement uses TRBV15 and TRBJ2-7; 9 positions match TRBD1. Trimming at V came to 2 bases and at J to 5 bases, leaving 10 bases not matched to a gene. CDR3 size: 16 residues. Germline-derived CDR1 and CDR2 are LNHNV and YYDKDF (reference sequence).

The gene calls are TRBV19 and TRBJ2-1; D is unresolved. V dropped 3 bases and J dropped 5 bases, with 11 bases sitting between them. The CDR3 has 14 residues. Germline CDR1 is LNHDA and CDR2 is SQIVND (reference sequence). CDR3 sequence reads: CASSIQQTNNEQFF. Written as DNA, the CDR3 is TGTGCCAGTAGTATCCAACAGACAAACAATGAGCAGTTCTTC.

This clone was counted only a few times. V is TRBV5-6 and J is TRBJ1-1, with unresolved D. Trimming removed 4 bases at V and 11 bases at J, with 15 bases between. This CDR3 is built from 12 residues. CDR1 is SGHDT, CDR2 YYEEEE, per germline. This chain's CDR3 is CASSNTGREAFF. CDR3 coding DNA: TGTGCCAGCAGCAATACCGGGAGGGAGGCTTTCTTT.

The CDR3 nucleotides are TGTGCCAGCAGTGAAATGGGCAGGAACTATGGCTACACCTTC. This gives the protein CASSEMGRNYGYTF. V and J are TRBV6-1 and TRBJ1-2; D is undetermined. V shed 2 bases and J shed 2 bases, with 9 bases lying between them. This CDR3 spans 14 amino acids. Germline loops: CDR1 MNHNS, CDR2 SASEGT.

The genes are TRBV9 and TRBJ1-2; D possibly corresponds to TRBD1 (6 bases). Trimming took off 2 bases at V and 3 bases at J, with 14 bases between the two ends. Germline loops: CDR1 SGDLS, CDR2 YYNGEE. The CDR3 contains 15 residues. CDR3 loop: CASSVATQGDYGYTF. The CDR3 region has the DNA TGTGCCAGCAGCGTTGCCACACAGGGTGACTATGGCTACACCTTC.

The V gene is TRBV3-1 (or the pseudogene TRBV3-2), the J gene TRBJ1-6; a possible D gene is TRBD1 (5 bases). The V gene's germline CDR1 is LGHDT and CDR2 YNNKEL (reference sequence). V was pared by 3 bases and J by 6 bases, with 15 bases between. CDR3 length: 16 amino acids. Written as DNA, the CDR3 is TGTGCCAGCAGCCATAGACAGACAGATTTTAATTCACCCCTCCACTTT. Translating it yields CASSHRQTDFNSPLHF.

The chain couples TRBV10-1 to TRBJ2-7, with D possibly matching TRBD1 (5 bases). CDR3 length: 12 residues. CDR1 and CDR2 (germline): WNHNN, SYGVQD (reference sequence). V was shortened by 6 bases and J by 6 bases, with 12 bases between the two germline ends. CDR3 amino acids: CASRGPAGEQYF. The CDR3 coding sequence is TGCGCCAGCAGGGGGCCAGCTGGCGAGCAGTACTTC.